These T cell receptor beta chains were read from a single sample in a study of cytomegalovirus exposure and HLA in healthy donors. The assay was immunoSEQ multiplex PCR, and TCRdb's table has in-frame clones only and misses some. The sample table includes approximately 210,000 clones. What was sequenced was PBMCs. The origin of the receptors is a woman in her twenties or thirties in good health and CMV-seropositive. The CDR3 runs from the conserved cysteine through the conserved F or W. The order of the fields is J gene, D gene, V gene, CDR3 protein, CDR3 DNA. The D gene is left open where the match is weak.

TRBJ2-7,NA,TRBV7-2,CASSSDGSYEQYF,TGTGCCAGCAGCTCCGACGGGAGCTACGAGCAGTACTTC
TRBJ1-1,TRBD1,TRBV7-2,CASSYSGGLNTEAFF,TGTGCCAGCAGCTATTCAGGGGGGCTGAACACTGAAGCTTTCTTT
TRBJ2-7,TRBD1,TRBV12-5,CASGSPTGTGTYEQYF,TGTGCTAGTGGTTCCCCAACCGGGACAGGGACATACGAGCAGTACTTC
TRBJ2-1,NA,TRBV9,CASSVFPFGNEQFF,TGTGCCAGCAGCGTATTTCCCTTCGGCAATGAGCAGTTCTTC
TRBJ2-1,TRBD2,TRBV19,CASSPGGGRGTNEQFF,TGTGCCAGTAGCCCGGGTGGCGGGAGGGGTACTAATGAGCAGTTCTTC
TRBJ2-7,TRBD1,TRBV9,CASSVDPWAGGSYEQYF,TGTGCCAGCAGCGTAGATCCGTGGGCAGGGGGCTCCTACGAGCAGTACTTC
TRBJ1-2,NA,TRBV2,CASSPGLSYGYTF,TGTGCCAGCAGCCCGGGACTGAGCTATGGCTACACCTTC
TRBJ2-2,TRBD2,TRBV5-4,CASGVGGSATGELFF,TGTGCCAGCGGCGTCGGGGGGTCCGCCACCGGGGAGCTGTTTTTT
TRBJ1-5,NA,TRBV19,CASSIVGGLANQPQHF,TGTGCCAGTAGTATAGTTGGCGGTTTAGCAAATCAGCCCCAGCATTTT
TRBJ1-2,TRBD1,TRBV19,CASSPDRASGGYTF,TGTGCCAGTAGTCCCGACAGGGCCTCAGGCGGCTACACCTTC
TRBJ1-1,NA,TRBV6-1,CASSEGGYDTFSRAFF,TGTGCCAGCAGTGAAGGGGGCTATGACACCTTCTCAAGAGCTTTCTTT
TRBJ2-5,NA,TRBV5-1,CASSLEGEETQYF,TGCGCCAGCAGCTTGGAAGGGGAAGAGACCCAGTACTTC
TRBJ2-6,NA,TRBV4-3,CASSQAGAGANVLTF,TGCGCCAGCAGCCAAGCAGGGGCAGGGGCCAACGTCCTGACTTTC
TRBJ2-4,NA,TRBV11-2,CASSLGAGGLNIQYF,TGTGCCAGCAGCTTAGGGGCAGGGGGGTTGAACATTCAGTACTTC
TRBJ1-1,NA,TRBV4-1,CASSSQVREAFF,TGCGCCAGCAGCTCACAGGTCCGCGAGGCTTTCTTT
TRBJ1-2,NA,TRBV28,CASSLAVAGGYTF,TGTGCCAGCAGTTTAGCAGTTGCGGGTGGCTACACCTTC
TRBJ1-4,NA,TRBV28,CASKVGQREKLFF,TGTGCCAGCAAGGTGGGCCAAAGGGAAAAACTGTTTTTT
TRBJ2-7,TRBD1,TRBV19,CASSIGGQDYEQYF,TGTGCCAGTAGTATAGGGGGACAGGATTACGAGCAGTACTTC
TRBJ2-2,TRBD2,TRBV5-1,CASSPGTSGTTGELFF,TGCGCCAGCAGCCCCGGGACTAGCGGGACCACCGGGGAGCTGTTTTTT
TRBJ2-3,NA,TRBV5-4,CASSARVVASTDTQYF,TGTGCCAGCAGCGCCCGGGTGGTCGCTAGCACAGATACGCAGTATTTT
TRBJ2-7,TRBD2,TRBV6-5,CASTSLAGGSYEQYF,TGTGCCAGCACCTCCCTAGCGGGAGGCTCCTACGAGCAGTACTTC
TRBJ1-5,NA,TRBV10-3,CAISASQGDQPQHF,TGTGCCATCAGTGCGTCACAGGGAGATCAGCCCCAGCATTTT
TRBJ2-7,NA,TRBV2,CASRLQGGSYEQYF,TGTGCCAGCAGACTCCAGGGAGGCTCCTACGAGCAGTACTTC
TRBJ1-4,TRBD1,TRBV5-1,CASSGMGQPNEKLFF,TGCGCCAGCAGCGGCATGGGACAGCCTAATGAAAAACTGTTTTTT
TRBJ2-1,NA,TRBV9,CASSVDLGFSYNEQFF,TGTGCCAGCAGCGTAGATCTCGGGTTCTCCTACAATGAGCAGTTCTTC
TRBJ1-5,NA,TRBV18,CASSSAIRGQGEAQHF,TGTGCCAGCTCATCAGCGATCAGGGGTCAAGGTGAGGCCCAGCATTTT
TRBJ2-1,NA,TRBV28,CASSSRQAQFF,TGTGCCAGCAGTTCCCGACAGGCGCAGTTCTTC
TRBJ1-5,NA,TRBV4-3,CASSQDTGAGTKQPQHF,TGCGCCAGCAGCCAAGATACAGGAGCAGGGACTAAGCAGCCCCAGCATTTT
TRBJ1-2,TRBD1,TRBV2,CATAGTVNYGYTF,TGTGCCACCGCCGGGACAGTAAACTATGGCTACACCTTC
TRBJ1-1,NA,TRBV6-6,CASSRQLNTEAFF,TGTGCCAGCAGCAGACAGTTGAACACTGAAGCTTTCTTT
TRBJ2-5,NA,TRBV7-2,CASIPHREGGGETQYF,TGTGCCAGCATCCCCCACAGGGAGGGAGGTGGAGAGACCCAGTACTTC
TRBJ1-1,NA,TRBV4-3,CASSHSGGRTEALF,TGCGCCAGCAGCCATTCGGGGGGCAGGACTGAAGCTCTCTTT
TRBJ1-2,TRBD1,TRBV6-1,CASRQGADYGYTF,TGTGCCAGCCGACAGGGGGCTGATTATGGCTACACCTTC
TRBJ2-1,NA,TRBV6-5,CASSSLNEQFF,TGTGCCAGCAGTTCTCTCAATGAGCAGTTCTTC
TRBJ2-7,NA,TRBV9,CASSPSSYEQYF,TGTGCCAGCAGCCCTAGCTCCTACGAGCAGTACTTC
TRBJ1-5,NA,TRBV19,CASTLTALNNQPQHF,TGTGCCAGTACCCTGACAGCTCTGAACAATCAGCCCCAGCATTTT